This T cell receptor (beta chain) was found in a study of blood T cell repertoires in COVID-19. Across the study: PBMCs, B-cell-depleted T cells, or T cells provided the cDNA or gDNA that made up the material.

V shed 3 bases and J shed 4 bases, with 15 bases lying between them. Germline CDR1 reads KGHSH; CDR2 reads LQKENI. This CDR3 is built from 15 residues. The method was immunoSEQ multiplex PCR; TCRdb's version includes in-frame clones alone and lacks a portion of them. In the table there are some 1,700 clones, 65% to 85% of which are singletons. The sample consisted of peripheral blood. The chain has TRBV18 and TRBJ1-2; D unresolved. The TCR comes from an older man with active COVID-19. The CDR3 nucleotides read TGTGCCAGCTCACCTCTCCCGACGTTAGCCTATGGCTACACCTTC. This gives the protein CASSPLPTLAYGYTF.